Listed below are T cell receptor beta chains from one sample, sequenced in a study of early T cells in non-severe SARS-CoV-2 infection. TCRdb reprocessed the 5' RACE reads via MiXCR and lists one record per CDR3 protein. The table lists about 61,000 distinct CDR3 sequences, around 9.9% of them singletons, with less than 1.5% in the top ten. The sequenced sample was whole blood. Every receptor here comes from an adult who was a healthcare worker with PCR-confirmed SARS-CoV-2 infection or an uninfected control (not recorded which). Both conserved end residues are part of each CDR3. A D gene is named only where the DNA matches it firmly. A clone size is listed for some rows: how often the clone was seen (once, few, many), or a class if it is expanded.

J | size | V | D | CDR3 | DNA
TRBJ2-5 | few | TRBV28 | . | CASSLPPEKTQYF | TGTGCCAGCAGTTTACCGCCGGAGAAGACCCAGTACTTC
TRBJ2-5 | . | TRBV18 | . | CASFADTRDQYF | TGTGCCAGCTTCGCCGACACCCGCGACCAGTACTTC
TRBJ1-2 | . | TRBV5-5 | TRBD1 | CASSSTITGGRYGYTF | TGTGCCAGCAGTTCAACCATTACAGGGGGCCGGTATGGCTACACCTTC
TRBJ2-4 | . | TRBV5-1 | TRBD1 | CASSYGQGVAKNIQYF | TGCGCCAGCAGCTACGGACAGGGAGTAGCCAAAAACATTCAGTACTTC
TRBJ1-1 | many | TRBV7-9 | . | CASSAGVIDTEAFF | TGTGCCAGCAGTGCAGGGGTCATAGACACTGAAGCTTTCTTT
TRBJ2-6 | many | TRBV24-1 | . | CATSDTHPGANVLTF | TGTGCCACCAGTGATACCCATCCTGGGGCCAACGTCCTGACTTTC
TRBJ2-1 | . | TRBV27 | . | CASSLRTPSYNEQFF | TGTGCCAGCAGTCTTCGGACACCCTCCTACAATGAGCAGTTCTTC
TRBJ2-1 | few | TRBV3-1 | . | CASSQVIGHPYNEQFF | TGTGCCAGCAGCCAAGTTATCGGACACCCCTACAATGAGCAGTTCTTC
TRBJ2-2 | . | TRBV11-2 | TRBD1 | CASSFNRGRGTGELFF | TGTGCCAGCAGCTTCAACAGGGGGCGCGGAACCGGGGAGCTGTTTTTT
TRBJ2-2 | many | TRBV14 | . | CASSHRARNTGELFF | TGTGCCAGCAGCCACCGAGCCAGGAACACCGGGGAGCTGTTTTTT
TRBJ2-3 | few | TRBV7-9 | . | CASSLRRKGSDTQYF | TGTGCCAGCAGCTTACGGAGGAAGGGTTCAGATACGCAGTATTTT
TRBJ1-1 | few | TRBV11-2 | TRBD1 | CASSFVGGITNTEAFF | TGTGCCAGCAGCTTCGTAGGGGGCATCACGAACACTGAAGCTTTCTTT
TRBJ1-2 | . | TRBV18 | . | CASSPGLARPIYGYTF | TGTGCCAGCTCACCAGGATTAGCCAGGCCAATCTATGGCTACACCTTC